What follows describes a single TCR beta chain. Trimming left V 0 bases short and J 7 bases short, with 10 bases between. The germline gives CDR1 LNHDA, CDR2 SQIVND (reference sequence). CDR3 length equals 13 residues. The assay was immunoSEQ multiplex PCR, and TCRdb's table has in-frame clones only and misses some. Of around 120,000 clones detected, roughly 91% appear once; the ten largest clones hold around 5%. This specimen comes from a study of T cell responses to AZD1222 COVID-19 vaccine. The chain carries TRBV19 and TRBJ2-7; the D is unclear. The sequence was collected from an adult who received the AZD1222 COVID-19 vaccine. The starting material was peripheral blood, obtained 28 days after the second AZD1222 dose. CDR3 region: CASSIDNLVEQYF. CDR3 nucleotides: TGTGCCAGTAGTATAGACAACCTCGTTGAGCAGTACTTC.